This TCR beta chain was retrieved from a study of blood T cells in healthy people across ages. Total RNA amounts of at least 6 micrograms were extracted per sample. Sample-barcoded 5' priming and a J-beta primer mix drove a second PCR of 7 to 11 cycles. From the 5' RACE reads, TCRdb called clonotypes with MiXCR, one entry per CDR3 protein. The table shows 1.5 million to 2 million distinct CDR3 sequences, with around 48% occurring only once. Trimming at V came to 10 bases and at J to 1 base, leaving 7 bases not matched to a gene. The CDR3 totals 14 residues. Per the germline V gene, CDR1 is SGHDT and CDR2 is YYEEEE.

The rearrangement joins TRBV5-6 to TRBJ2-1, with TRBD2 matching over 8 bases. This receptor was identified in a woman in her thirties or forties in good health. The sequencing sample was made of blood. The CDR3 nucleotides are TGTGCCGGCGCGTCGGGGGGGTCCTACAATGAGCAGTTCTTC. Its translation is CAGASGGSYNEQFF.